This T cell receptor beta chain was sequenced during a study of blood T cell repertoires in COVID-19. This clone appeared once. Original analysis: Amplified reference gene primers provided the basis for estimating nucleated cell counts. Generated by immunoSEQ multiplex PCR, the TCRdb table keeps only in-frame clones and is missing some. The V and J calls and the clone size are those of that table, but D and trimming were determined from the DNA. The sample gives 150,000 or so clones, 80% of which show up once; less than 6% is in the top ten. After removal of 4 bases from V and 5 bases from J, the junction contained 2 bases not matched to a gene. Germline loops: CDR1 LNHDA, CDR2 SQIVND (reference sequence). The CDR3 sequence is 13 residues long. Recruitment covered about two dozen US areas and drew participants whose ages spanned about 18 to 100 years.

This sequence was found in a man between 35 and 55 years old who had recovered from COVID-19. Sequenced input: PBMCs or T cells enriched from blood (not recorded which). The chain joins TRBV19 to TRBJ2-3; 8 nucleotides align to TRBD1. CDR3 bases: TGTGCCAGTAGTAGACAGGGGATAGATACGCAGTATTTT. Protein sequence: CASSRQGIDTQYF.